The T cell receptor beta chain under discussion was sequenced for a study of T cells in Graves' hyperthyroidism and ophthalmopathy. Study-level results: Ophthalmopathy cases were set apart from stable hyperthyroidism by a 13 V-J model.

Graves' hyperthyroidism was deemed stable absent ophthalmopathy progression within 18 months. Template material for amplifying TCR beta CDR3 regions consisted of RNA transcripts. The HTBI primer set was used in a first-round RT-PCR of the TCR CDR3. TCRdb redid the calling of the multiplex PCR reads with MiXCR, one entry per CDR3 protein. The sample includes under 300,000 distinct CDR3 sequences, roughly an eighth of them seen just once. This clonotype was observed many times. The antigen is unknown. The CDR3 has 16 residues. CDR1 and CDR2 (germline): SGHNT, YENEEA. The germline V and J ends were trimmed by 2 bases and 0 bases, with 11 bases remaining between them.

This sequence joins TRBV11-3 and TRBJ2-1; D gene unclear. The specimen was blood. The source is a woman aged 40-49 years with Graves' hyperthyroidism. Here the CDR3 reads CASSLFRASSYNEQFF. The DNA of the CDR3 is TGTGCCAGCAGCTTATTTAGAGCCAGCTCCTACAATGAGCAGTTCTTC.